These 30 T cell receptor beta chains came from one sample sequenced in a study of cytomegalovirus exposure and HLA in healthy donors. Primers included in the PCR were 60 Vbeta and 13 Jbeta primers. Profiled with immunoSEQ multiplex PCR; TCRdb holds only in-frame clones, not every one. The table shows around 80,000 clones, with about 78% occurring only once. The sample consisted of PBMCs. These receptors were obtained from a man aged 40-55 years in good health and CMV-seronegative.

This chain links TRBV28 with TRBJ1-1, with D possibly matching TRBD1 (6 bases). Trimming cost V 3 bases and J 0 bases, with 14 bases left between them. The CDR3 totals 16 residues. In germline, CDR1 is MDHEN, CDR2 SYDVKM. The chain's CDR3 is CASSFLGQIMNTEAFF. The CDR3 region has the DNA TGTGCCAGCAGTTTTCTAGGACAGATCATGAACACTGAAGCTTTCTTT.

V and J are TRBV6-5 and TRBJ2-1, with D tentatively TRBD2 (7 bases). V lost 4 bases and J lost 3, with 16 bases in between. This CDR3 spans 16 amino acids. Per germline, CDR1 MNHEY and CDR2 SVGAGI. For the CDR3, the DNA is TGTGCCAGCAGTTTGGGAGGGGGGGGAGGCTACAATGAGCAGTTCTTC. Amino acids: CASSLGGGGGYNEQFF.

The chain is built from TRBV28 and TRBJ1-3; possible D gene TRBD1, 5 bases. CDR3 length equals 16 residues. CDR1 and CDR2 (germline): MDHEN, SYDVKM. Trimming removed 3 bases from V and 3 bases from J, with 15 bases in between. This CDR3 is CASSLPFSGGGNTIYF. Here the CDR3 DNA reads TGTGCCAGCAGTTTGCCCTTTTCGGGGGGTGGAAACACCATATATTTT. Full variable domain (outside the CDR3, taken from reference TRBV28 and TRBJ1-3): DVKVTQSSRYLVKRTGEKVFLECVQDMDHENMFWYRQDPGLGLRLIYFSYDVKMKEKGDIPEGYSVSREKKERFSLILESASTNQTSMYLCASSLPFSGGGNTIYFGEGSWLTVV.

The rearrangement uses TRBV11-2 and TRBJ2-1; TRBD1 matches at 11 bases. Per the germline V gene, CDR1 is SGHAT and CDR2 is FQNNGV. There are 16 residues in the CDR3. V gave up 5 bases and J gave up 8 bases; unmatched junction bases: 11. The CDR3: CASSPRTGTGGHEQFF. CDR3 sequence (DNA): TGTGCCAGCAGCCCGCGGACCGGGACAGGGGGACATGAGCAGTTCTTC.

The chain carries TRBV25-1 and TRBJ1-1, with D possibly TRBD1 on 5 matching bases. Trimming stripped 7 bases from V and 11 bases from J, with 20 bases between. The CDR3 is 13 amino acids. From germline, CDR1 is MGHDK and CDR2 SYGVNS. The CDR3 DNA reads TGTGCCAGCATCACACCCCCCACAGGCCCTGCTTTCTTT. Its protein product is CASITPPTGPAFF.

The J gene is TRBJ2-7, the V gene TRBV6-1; D is possibly TRBD2 (5 bases). V gave up 3 bases and J gave up 12 bases, with 12 bases separating them. Germline CDR1 MNHNS, CDR2 SASEGT. The CDR3 runs 11 residues. CDR3 bases: TGTGCCAGCAGTGACGGACTTGGGATGTACTTC. Translating it yields CASSDGLGMYF.

Remarks on this clone: A read error may explain this, as a much larger clone is one base away. The V gene is TRBV7-2, the J gene TRBJ2-1; 9 nucleotides agree with TRBD1. V lost 4 bases to trimming and J lost 6 bases; unmatched junction nucleotides: 1. The germline CDR1 and CDR2 sequences are SGHTA and FQGNSA. This CDR3 region has 13 residues. CDR3 sequence reads: CASSWDRANEQFF. In DNA, the CDR3 is TGTGCCAGCAGCTGGGACAGGGCCAATGAGCAGTTCTTC.

This sequence joins TRBV5-1 and TRBJ2-3; D possibly corresponds to TRBD1 (6 bases). Germline loops: CDR1 SGHRS, CDR2 YFSETQ. With 3 bases removed from V and 6 bases from J, the gap between germline ends came to 17 bases. CDR3 length: 15 residues. The CDR3 here is CASSSPGQLSDTQYF. Written as DNA, the CDR3 is TGCGCCAGCAGCTCACCGGGACAATTGTCGGATACGCAGTATTTT.

This clone was counted a single time. Mismatch with germline at one junction end may stem from a read error. The CDR3 DNA reads as TGTGCCAGTAGTACAGGGACAGGGGTCTCCCACGAGCAGTACTTC. This codes for CASSTGTGVSHEQYF. This rearrangement joins TRBV19 to TRBJ2-7; the match to TRBD1 covers 10 bases. CDR3 size: 15 residues. Germline lookup yields CDR1 LNHDA and CDR2 SQIVND (reference sequence).

This chain connects TRBV7-8 to TRBJ2-5, with 7 bases aligning to TRBD1. This CDR3 has 14 amino acids. Trimming cost V 5 bases and J 4 bases; bases outside gene matches: 7. Germline V lookup: CDR1 SGHVS, CDR2 FQNEAQ. The CDR3 bases are TGTGCCAGCAGCAGGGGGACAGACCGAGAGACCCAGTACTTC. Its protein is CASSRGTDRETQYF.

A remark on this clone: The germline gene is not matched at one end of the junction; a read error may be the cause. The rearrangement uses TRBV7-9 and TRBJ1-2, with 12 nucleotides matching TRBD1. Per germline, CDR1 SEHNR and CDR2 FQNEAQ (reference sequence). The CDR3 loop spans 15 amino acids. CDR3 nucleotide sequence: TGTTCCAGCAGCTCAACGGGACAGGGGGCGATCGGCTACACCTTC. It translates to CSSSSTGQGAIGYTF.

The J gene is TRBJ2-6, the V gene TRBV11-2; possibly TRBD2 for D (7 bases). Trimming took off 10 bases at V and 2 bases at J, with 21 bases between the two ends. The CDR3 extends over 17 amino acids. Germline V CDR1 and CDR2: SGHAT, FQNNGV. The CDR3 DNA reads TGTGCCACCCAGCATGGGGGGGCTTATACTGGGGCCAACGTCCTGACTTTC. This sequence encodes CATQHGGAYTGANVLTF.

This clone was observed a handful of times. The chain employs TRBV6-1 and TRBJ2-5; possible D gene TRBD2, 6 bases. The V gene's germline CDR1 is MNHNS and CDR2 SASEGT. This CDR3 has 15 amino acids. Trimming cost V 0 bases and J 5 bases, with 13 bases left between them. The CDR3 nucleotides read TGTGCCAGCAGTGAAGCCGGGGGAGGATGGGAGACCCAGTACTTC. This translates into CASSEAGGGWETQYF.

V gene TRBV5-1 combines with J gene TRBJ1-5; no firm D call. The CDR3 covers 15 residues. Trimming took 1 base from V and 4 from J, leaving 12 bases between them. CDR1 is SGHRS and CDR2 is YFSETQ in the germline V gene. The CDR3 sequence: CASSLSPGRNQPQHF. The CDR3 bases are TGCGCCAGCAGCTTGTCCCCGGGTCGGAATCAGCCCCAGCATTTT.

This chain joins TRBV11-2 and TRBJ2-3, with D unclear. This CDR3 spans 17 amino acids. Deletions cut 5 bases from V and 0 bases from J, with 18 bases between. CDR1 SGHAT and CDR2 FQNNGV come from the germline V gene. The CDR3 sequence is CASSTRIASLSTDTQYF. The CDR3 DNA sequence: TGTGCCAGCAGCACGCGGATCGCTTCCCTTAGCACAGATACGCAGTATTTT.

This clone was seen once. The genes are TRBV4-1 and TRBJ1-5; tentative D call: TRBD1 (6 bases). The CDR3 has 16 amino acids. With 3 bases removed from V and 7 bases from J, the gap between germline ends came to 19 bases. From germline, CDR1 is MGHRA and CDR2 YSYEKL. CDR3 DNA sequence: TGCGCCAGCAGCCAGGGGGCATGGGGGCTTGGACAGCCCCAGCATTTT. Residues: CASSQGAWGLGQPQHF.

The chain employs TRBV7-9 and TRBJ1-1, with TRBD1 matching over 11 bases. Germline V gene data show CDR1 as SEHNR and CDR2 as FQNEAQ (reference sequence). The CDR3 runs 15 residues. After removal of 1 base from V and 4 bases from J, the junction contained 2 bases not matched to a gene. The CDR3 DNA is TGTGCCAGCAGCTTAGGGGACAGGGGGTTCACTGAAGCTTTCTTT. This gives the protein CASSLGDRGFTEAFF.

This clone was observed a single time. The V call is TRBV6-1, the J call TRBJ1-1; D not resolved. Trimming stripped 2 bases from V and 11 bases from J, with 9 bases between. Germline CDR1 is MNHNS and CDR2 is SASEGT. This CDR3 region has 11 residues. CDR3 loop: CASSEMDSAFF. CDR3 nucleotides: TGTGCCAGCAGTGAAATGGACTCTGCTTTCTTT.

The chain combines TRBV6-1 with TRBJ1-2; weak D call: TRBD1 (5 bases). Germline-derived CDR1 and CDR2 are MNHNS and SASEGT. The CDR3 has 17 residues. Trimming shortened V by 4 bases and J by 5 bases, and 23 bases separated the two germline ends. The CDR3: CASSVEQDLDFGYGYTF. The CDR3 nucleotides are TGTGCCAGCAGTGTAGAACAGGACCTTGATTTTGGGTATGGCTACACCTTC.

V usage is TRBV18 and J usage is TRBJ1-1; the D is unclear. The V end was cut by 3 bases, the J end by 6 bases, with 20 bases between. Germline assignment: CDR1 KGHSH and CDR2 LQKENI. The CDR3 loop spans 16 amino acids. CDR3 amino acids: CASSPVGRGSHPEAFF. The CDR3 DNA reads TGTGCCAGCTCACCGGTTGGGCGAGGGTCCCACCCTGAAGCTTTCTTT. The complete variable domain, with remaining parts taken from reference TRBV18 and TRBJ1-1, reads NAGVMQNPRHLVRRRGQEARLRCSPMKGHSHVYWYRQLPEEGLKFMVYLQKENIIDESGMPKERFSAEFPKEGPSILRIQQVVRGDSAAYFCASSPVGRGSHPEAFFGQGTRLTVV.

The rearrangement uses TRBV9 and TRBJ2-2; 7 nucleotides agree with TRBD1. Germline V CDR1 and CDR2: SGDLS, YYNGEE. There are 15 residues in the CDR3. J gave up 3 bases and V 1 base, and 3 bases lay outside the gene matches. The chain's CDR3 is CASSVLDRDTGELFF. For the CDR3, the DNA is TGTGCCAGCAGCGTATTAGACAGGGACACCGGGGAGCTGTTTTTT.

The chain employs TRBV9 and TRBJ2-1, with TRBD2 matching 13 bases. Germline assignment: CDR1 SGDLS and CDR2 YYNGEE. This CDR3 spans 17 amino acids. V dropped 0 bases and J dropped 6; count of bases not matched to a gene: 6. The CDR3 DNA is TGTGCCAGCAGCGTAGGGGTGGGGACTAGCGGGACCAATGAGCAGTTCTTC. Protein product: CASSVGVGTSGTNEQFF.

V and J are TRBV6-5 and TRBJ1-1; D uncertain. From germline, CDR1 is MNHEY and CDR2 SVGAGI. CDR3 length equals 13 residues. Trimming took off 5 bases at V and 6 bases at J, with 13 bases between the two ends. The CDR3 loop reads CASSENSVAEAFF. The CDR3 bases are TGTGCCAGCAGTGAAAACAGTGTCGCTGAAGCTTTCTTT.

The count of this clone is one. This chain connects TRBV5-1 to TRBJ2-7; TRBD2 matches 8 bases. From germline, CDR1 is SGHRS and CDR2 YFSETQ. The CDR3 runs to 15 residues. Trimming cost V 0 bases and J 2 bases; bases outside gene matches: 4. For the CDR3, the DNA is TGCGCCAGCAGCTTGGGTATAGCGGGGACCTACGAGCAGTACTTC. Translation gives CASSLGIAGTYEQYF.

This clone was found once. V is TRBV4-1 and J is TRBJ2-7, with TRBD1 identical over 7 bases. This CDR3 is built from 14 residues. From germline, CDR1 is MGHRA and CDR2 YSYEKL. V was clipped by 4 bases and J by 2 bases; unmatched bases: 5. The CDR3 region is CASSPPDRTYEQYF. CDR3 in DNA: TGCGCCAGCAGCCCGCCGGACAGGACCTACGAGCAGTACTTC.

The chain joins TRBV9 to TRBJ1-6; D is unclear. This CDR3 region has 15 residues. Germline-derived CDR1 and CDR2 are SGDLS and YYNGEE. V was clipped by 0 bases and J by 5 bases, with 9 bases between them. CDR3 sequence (DNA): TGTGCCAGCAGCGTAGGCGGGGAGGATAATTCACCCCTCCACTTT. Translated, it gives CASSVGGEDNSPLHF. The full variable domain, in which reference TRBV9 and TRBJ1-6 provide the parts outside the CDR3, is DSGVTQTPKHLITATGQRVTLRCSPRSGDLSVYWYQQSLDQGLQFLIQYYNGEERAKGNILERFSAQQFPDLHSELNLSSLELGDSALYFCASSVGGEDNSPLHFGNGTRLTVT.

The V call is TRBV10-3, the J call TRBJ2-3; 7 bases are a match to TRBD2. V trimming: 4 bases; J trimming: 6 bases; junction bases outside the gene matches: 10. Germline CDR1 ENHRY, CDR2 SYGVKD. The CDR3 runs 15 residues. The CDR3 loop is CAISGGRVSSDTQYF. In DNA, the CDR3 is TGTGCCATCAGTGGTGGGAGGGTTTCGTCCGATACGCAGTATTTT.

V and J are TRBV4-2 and TRBJ2-7; 11 nucleotides align to TRBD2. Trimming cost V 0 bases and J 3 bases; bases outside gene matches: 7. Germline CDR1 is LGHNA and CDR2 is YNFKEQ. The length of the CDR3 is 17 residues. CDR3 residues: CASSQEIGLAGIYEQYF. The CDR3, as DNA: TGTGCCAGCAGCCAAGAAATAGGACTAGCGGGCATCTACGAGCAGTACTTC.

DNA of the CDR3: TGTGCCAGCTCATACACAGGGGGCACTGAAGCTTTCTTT. Translating it yields CASSYTGGTEAFF. The chain is built from TRBV18 and TRBJ1-1; TRBD1 matches 8 bases. This CDR3 is built from 13 residues. Germline trimming cut 5 bases from V and 4 bases from J; bases unmatched to any gene: 3. CDR1 KGHSH and CDR2 LQKENI come from the germline V gene.

The chain recombines TRBV19 with TRBJ2-1; tentatively, D is TRBD2 (5 bases). Trimming pared 3 bases from V and 6 bases from J, leaving 15 bases between. The CDR3 is 15 residues long. Germline CDR1 and CDR2: LNHDA and SQIVND (reference sequence). CDR3 residues: CASSIGQDFGNEQFF. The CDR3 bases are TGTGCCAGTAGTATCGGGCAGGACTTTGGCAATGAGCAGTTCTTC.